The 27 T cell receptor beta chains given below trace back to one sample, sequenced in a study of blood T cells in healthy people across ages. Together with a sample-barcoded 5' primer, a J-beta primer mix was included in a second PCR lasting roughly 6 to 12 cycles. A single record per CDR3 protein comes from TCRdb applying MiXCR to the 5' RACE reads. The sample holds 750,000 to 950,000 distinct CDR3 sequences, almost 30% seen once. A further study also used this sample, focusing on T cells of mothers and their children.

Sequenced material: blood. These TCRs come from a middle-aged woman in good health.

This clonotype was found a few times. This chain connects TRBV12-3 or TRBV12-4 to TRBJ1-5, with D unresolved. Between the trimmed V and J ends, which lost 4 bases and 1 base, there was a span of 2 bases. This CDR3 region has 12 residues. CDR3 nucleotide sequence: TGTGCCAGCAGTTGGAGCAATCAGCCCCAGCATTTT. This translates into CASSWSNQPQHF.

As concerns this clonotype: A single base separates this from a much larger clone, so it may be a read error. V is TRBV10-3 and J is TRBJ2-3; a weak D match, TRBD1 (5 bases). The CDR3 is made up of 12 amino acids. CDR1 ENHRY and CDR2 SYGVKD come from the germline V gene. Here the CDR3 reads CAISGATDRQYF. In DNA form, the CDR3 reads TGTGCCATCAGTGGAGCGACAGATAGGCAGTATTTT.

This sequence joins TRBV15 and TRBJ2-3, with unresolved D. Germline V gives CDR1 LNHNV, CDR2 YYDKDF (reference sequence). CDR3 length: 15 amino acids. V lost 4 bases and J 0 bases, leaving 11 bases between the germline ends. The CDR3 loop is CATSIFGRSTDTQYF. DNA of the CDR3: TGTGCCACCAGCATCTTCGGCAGAAGCACAGATACGCAGTATTTT.

This clonotype was picked up a small number of times. This sequence joins TRBV9 and TRBJ2-3, with D perhaps matching TRBD2 (5 bases). With 3 bases removed from V and 2 bases from J, the gap between germline ends came to 10 bases. CDR1 is SGDLS, CDR2 YYNGEE, per germline. The CDR3 runs to 14 residues. CDR3 in DNA: TGTGCCAGCAGCGCGACGGGGATCACAGATACGCAGTATTTT. Residues: CASSATGITDTQYF.

This chain connects TRBV7-2 to TRBJ2-3; a weak D match, TRBD2 (6 bases). The CDR3 loop spans 16 amino acids. V lost 4 bases and J lost 2, with 16 bases in between. The germline gives CDR1 SGHTA, CDR2 FQGNSA. The CDR3 nucleotides are TGTGCCAGCAGCTCCTCAACTAGCAGGTTCACAGATACGCAGTATTTT. Protein product: CASSSSTSRFTDTQYF.

This chain uses TRBV12-3 or TRBV12-4 with TRBJ1-2; tentative D call: TRBD1 (5 bases). The ends were cut back, 6 bases at V and 7 bases at J, with 18 bases in the middle. The CDR3 loop spans 14 amino acids. DNA of the CDR3: TGTGCCAGCAGGTTAAGGCGGGGGGTGGCTGGCTACACCTTC. Translated: CASRLRRGVAGYTF.

V gene TRBV20-1 combines with J gene TRBJ2-1; D gene ambiguous. The J call may be wrong; the DNA end is better matched by TRBJ2-7. Germline V gene sequence: CDR1 DFQATT, CDR2 SNEGSKA (reference sequence). The CDR3 has 15 residues. The CDR3 sequence: CSARGEGPSYNEQYF. The CDR3 DNA reads TGCAGTGCTAGAGGGGAAGGGCCGTCCTACAATGAGCAGTACTTC.

V and J are TRBV12-3 or TRBV12-4 and TRBJ1-5; 9 bases fit TRBD1. V lost 9 bases, J lost 7 bases, and 16 bases stayed unmatched. This CDR3 comprises 16 residues. CDR3 coding DNA: TGTGCCAGTACCTGGACAGGGGAAGGTAAGGGACAGCCCCAGCATTTT. Amino acid sequence: CASTWTGEGKGQPQHF.

There are a few counts of this clonotype. The chain couples TRBV6-6 to TRBJ2-5; possible D gene TRBD1, 6 bases. Germline loops: CDR1 MNHNY, CDR2 SVGAGI (reference sequence). The length of the CDR3 is 14 residues. V was pared by 7 bases and J by 2 bases, with 14 bases between. The CDR3 protein is CASTQDSTQETQYF. DNA for the CDR3: TGTGCCAGCACTCAGGACAGCACTCAAGAGACCCAGTACTTC.

There are a few counts of this clonotype. The chain links TRBV10-3 to TRBJ2-3; D ambiguous. Germline V CDR1 and CDR2: ENHRY, SYGVKD. The CDR3 extends over 14 amino acids. The germline V and J ends were trimmed by 0 bases and 6 bases, with 10 bases remaining between them. The CDR3 region is CAISESVSTDTQYF. CDR3 coding DNA: TGTGCCATCAGTGAGTCGGTCTCCACCGATACGCAGTATTTT.

Here the CDR3 DNA reads TGCGCCAGCAGCGGAGGGGACAGGGGAAACACTGAAGCTTTCTTT. Amino acids: CASSGGDRGNTEAFF. The rearrangement links TRBV5-1 to TRBJ1-1, with 10 positions matching TRBD1. After removal of 4 bases from V and 2 bases from J, the junction contained 5 bases not matched to a gene. This CDR3 has 15 amino acids. Germline V CDR1 and CDR2: SGHRS, YFSETQ.

This chain connects TRBV29-1 to TRBJ2-2; D is ambiguous. With 4 bases removed from V and 7 bases from J, the gap between germline ends came to 4 bases. Germline loops: CDR1 SQVTM, CDR2 ANQGSEA. The length of the CDR3 is 10 residues. The CDR3 spells CSVGDGELFF. The CDR3 nucleotides are TGCAGCGTTGGGGACGGGGAGCTGTTTTTT.

This sequence joins TRBV7-8 and TRBJ2-5, with D possibly being TRBD2 (6 bases). The CDR3 runs to 14 residues. V dropped 5 bases and J dropped 2 bases, with 12 bases sitting between them. Germline values: CDR1 SGHVS, CDR2 FQNEAQ. The CDR3 sequence is CASSHWGEQETQYF. CDR3 sequence (DNA): TGTGCCAGCAGCCACTGGGGGGAGCAAGAGACCCAGTACTTC. Full variable domain (outside the CDR3, taken from reference TRBV7-8 and TRBJ2-5): GAGVSQSPRYKVAKRGQDVALRCDPISGHVSLFWYQQALGQGPEFLTYFQNEAQLDKSGLPSDRFFAERPEGSVSTLKIQRTQQEDSAVYLCASSHWGEQETQYFGPGTRLLVL.

This rearrangement joins TRBV20-1 to TRBJ2-1, with D possibly TRBD2 on 7 matching bases. CDR1 DFQATT and CDR2 SNEGSKA come from the germline V gene (reference sequence). The CDR3 length is 10 residues. V was cut by 4 bases and J by 15 bases, with 13 bases left in between. The CDR3 here is CSAIWGGLFF. CDR3 bases: TGCAGTGCTATTTGGGGGGGCCTGTTCTTC.

The table lists this clonotype with a few counts. This chain joins TRBV6-2 or TRBV6-3 and TRBJ1-2, with TRBD1 as a possible D gene (5 bases). This CDR3 has 13 amino acids. The V gene's germline CDR1 is MNHEY and CDR2 SVGEGT. The ends were cut back, 5 bases at V and 8 bases at J, with 15 bases in the middle. The chain's CDR3 is CASSPPDRDGYTF. In DNA, the CDR3 is TGTGCCAGCAGTCCCCCTGACAGAGACGGCTACACCTTC.

This chain joins TRBV5-6 and TRBJ2-7; D not resolved. The germline gives CDR1 SGHDT, CDR2 YYEEEE. The CDR3 is 14 amino acids. Trimming pared 3 bases from V and 2 bases from J, leaving 12 bases between. In nucleotides, the CDR3 is TGTGCCAGCAGCTCCAGAGTCCTACCCTACGAGCAGTACTTC. Translation gives CASSSRVLPYEQYF. Based on the CDR3 plus reference TRBV5-6 and TRBJ2-7, the full variable domain is DAGVTQSPTHLIKTRGQQVTLRCSPKSGHDTVSWYQQALGQGPQFIFQYYEEEERQRGNFPDRFSGHQFPNYSSELNVNALLLGDSALYLCASSSRVLPYEQYFGPGTRLTVT.

J is TRBJ2-1 and V is TRBV20-1; 9 bases are a match to TRBD2. This CDR3 has 15 residues. CDR1 and CDR2 (germline): DFQATT, SNEGSKA (reference sequence). V shed 2 bases, J shed 4 bases, and the junction held 6 bases outside the gene matches. In DNA, the CDR3 is TGCAGTGCTAGACTACGGACTAGCGTATACAATGAGCAGTTCTTC. This sequence encodes CSARLRTSVYNEQFF.

The chain links TRBV7-2 to TRBJ2-5, with 9 bases aligning to TRBD2. Germline CDR1 is SGHTA and CDR2 is FQGNSA. With V trimmed by 0 bases and J by 4 bases, 3 bases remained unmatched. This CDR3 region has 15 residues. The CDR3 sequence: CASSLACGGGETQYF. The DNA for the CDR3 is TGTGCCAGCAGCTTAGCTTGCGGGGGGGGAGAGACCCAGTACTTC.

This clonotype was counted only a few times. The gene calls are TRBV20-1 and TRBJ2-5, with D tentatively TRBD1 (6 bases). The CDR3 covers 14 residues. Germline lookup yields CDR1 DFQATT and CDR2 SNEGSKA (reference sequence). The germline V and J ends were trimmed by 3 bases and 2 bases, with 13 bases remaining between them. In DNA, the CDR3 is TGCAGTGCTAGGCACCCGACAGGACAAGAGACCCAGTACTTC. Amino acids: CSARHPTGQETQYF.

Many counts were recorded for this clonotype. The chain is built from TRBV4-3 and TRBJ2-7, with 7 bases identical to TRBD2. The CDR3 sequence is 14 residues long. V dropped 8 bases and J dropped 4; count of bases not matched to a gene: 11. CDR1 is LGHNA and CDR2 is YSLEER in the germline V gene. For the CDR3, the DNA is TGCGCCAGCTCACGTGAACGGGGAGGGTACGAGCAGTACTTC. It yields the protein CASSRERGGYEQYF.

The chain recombines TRBV7-2 with TRBJ2-2; TRBD1 matches at 7 bases. V was clipped by 5 bases and J by 5 bases; unmatched bases: 8. This CDR3 has 15 residues. Germline V lookup: CDR1 SGHTA, CDR2 FQGNSA. The CDR3 DNA reads as TGTGCCAGCAGCGCAGACAGGGTTAGAACCGGGGAGCTGTTTTTT. This gives the protein CASSADRVRTGELFF.

The CDR3 DNA is TGCAGCGTTGAAGACTGGGCGGGGACCCAAGAGACCCAGTACTTC. Its translation is CSVEDWAGTQETQYF. This sequence joins TRBV29-1 and TRBJ2-5, with D maybe TRBD2 (6 bases). The CDR3 spans 15 residues. Germline V gene sequence: CDR1 SQVTM, CDR2 ANQGSEA. V lost 0 bases, J lost 1 base, and 12 bases lay in between.

This clonotype came up many times. This chain links TRBV9 with TRBJ2-1, with no clear D. Germline lookup yields CDR1 SGDLS and CDR2 YYNGEE. There are 15 residues in the CDR3. V was trimmed by 0 bases and J by 1 base, leaving 8 bases between them. The CDR3 DNA sequence: TGTGCCAGCAGCGTAGAAATGGAATCCTACAATGAGCAGTTCTTC. This translates into CASSVEMESYNEQFF.

As to this clonotype: A clone one base away is much larger, so this may be a read error. The J gene is TRBJ1-1, the V gene TRBV4-1, with 7 nucleotides matching TRBD1. This CDR3 has 15 amino acids. V lost 4 bases and J lost 6; bases outside the gene matches: 11. The germline V gene has CDR1 MGHRA and CDR2 YSYEKL. The CDR3 here is CASSRPTGSHPEAFF. The CDR3 DNA sequence: TGCGCCAGCAGCCGGCCGACAGGGAGTCATCCTGAAGCTTTCTTT.

The gene calls are TRBV6-2 or TRBV6-3 and TRBJ1-1; D unclear. The germline V and J ends were trimmed by 5 bases and 8 bases, with 9 bases remaining between them. The CDR3 loop spans 11 amino acids. Germline loops: CDR1 MNHEY, CDR2 SVGEGT. The CDR3 region is CASSALWEAFF. Here the CDR3 DNA reads TGTGCCAGCAGTGCATTATGGGAAGCTTTCTTT.

This clonotype was seen repeatedly, ten times or more. V and J are TRBV28 and TRBJ1-2; D is possibly TRBD1 (5 bases). Germline assignment: CDR1 MDHEN and CDR2 SYDVKM. This CDR3 comprises 14 residues. V dropped 5 bases and J dropped 4 bases, with 14 bases sitting between them. The CDR3, as DNA: TGTGCCAGCAGTACGGGACGGCCGCCCTATGGCTACACCTTC. The encoded protein is CASSTGRPPYGYTF.

The gene calls are TRBV29-1 and TRBJ1-1, with D possibly being TRBD1 (5 bases). Trimming took off 7 bases at V and 13 bases at J, with 19 bases between the two ends. Germline V gene data show CDR1 as SQVTM and CDR2 as ANQGSEA. The CDR3 has 11 residues. CDR3 in DNA: TGCAGCGCTATGGGGGGGGATGGGGGTTTCTTT. This sequence encodes CSAMGGDGGFF.